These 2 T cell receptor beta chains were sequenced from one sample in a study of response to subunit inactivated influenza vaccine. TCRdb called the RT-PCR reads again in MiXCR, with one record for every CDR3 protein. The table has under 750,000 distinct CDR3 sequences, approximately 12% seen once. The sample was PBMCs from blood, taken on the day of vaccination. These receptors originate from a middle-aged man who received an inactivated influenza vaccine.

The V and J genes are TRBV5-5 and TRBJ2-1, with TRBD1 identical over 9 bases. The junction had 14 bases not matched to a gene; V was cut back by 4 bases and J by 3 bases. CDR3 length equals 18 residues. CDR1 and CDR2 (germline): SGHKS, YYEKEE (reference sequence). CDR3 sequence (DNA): TGTGCCAGCAGCGGGGTGTCGGGACAGGGATTGGGCTACAATGAGCAGTTCTTC. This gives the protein CASSGVSGQGLGYNEQFF.

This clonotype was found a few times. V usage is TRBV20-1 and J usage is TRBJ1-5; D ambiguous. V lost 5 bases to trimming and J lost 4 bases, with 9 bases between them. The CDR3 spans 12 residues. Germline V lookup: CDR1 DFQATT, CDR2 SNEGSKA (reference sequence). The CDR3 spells CSAPGLNQPQHF. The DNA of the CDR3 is TGCAGTGCTCCCGGACTAAATCAGCCCCAGCATTTT.